The clone carrying this T cell receptor (beta chain) turned up a few times. The antigen remains undetermined. One entry per CDR3 protein, called by TCRdb with MiXCR from the reads. The sample includes some 700,000 distinct CDR3 sequences, about a third of them seen just once. CDR3 length: 15 amino acids. CDR1 and CDR2 (germline): LNHDA, SQIVND (reference sequence). V was pared by 3 bases and J by 6 bases, with 15 bases between. This record comes from a study of T cell repertoires in cytomegalovirus infection. Across the whole study: Matching HLA type and CMV infection were both indicated by public TCR beta signatures.

Whole-study findings and limits: CMV carriers with the relevant HLA were identified by cumulative public TCR beta family frequency. Ex vivo responses were dominated by HLA-C-restricted CMV-specific TCR beta clonotypes.

The sequence was collected from a human donor in good health (CMV status not recorded). Some clones in this sample may be carry-over from other donors' samples. This chain connects TRBV19 to TRBJ1-5; D not certain. Sequenced input: PBMCs. DNA for the CDR3: TGTGCCAGTAGTATCGGACGGGCGGCCTCTCAGCCCCAGCATTTT. Translating gives CASSIGRAASQPQHF.